These 18 T cell receptor beta chains originate from one sample sequenced in a study of T cells in Graves' hyperthyroidism and ophthalmopathy. It was RNA transcripts that yielded the amplified TCR beta CDR3 regions. A set of HTBI primers served as the primers for a first-round RT-PCR of the TCR CDR3. One entry per CDR3 protein results from TCRdb running MiXCR on the multiplex PCR reads. Of about 360,000 distinct CDR3 sequences in the sample, around 14% were seen once. Sequences were obtained from blood. The origin of the receptors is a woman in her late teens or twenties with Graves' hyperthyroidism.

This clonotype was counted at least ten times. Sequence at one end of the junction differs from germline and may be a read error. The chain carries TRBV7-2 and TRBJ1-2; no clear D gene. This CDR3 region has 16 residues. Germline CDR1 is SGHTA and CDR2 is FQGNSA. In nucleotides, the CDR3 is TGTGCCAGCAGCCCCTACCATGAAAGCGACGCTTATGACTACACCTTC. Translating gives CASSPYHESDAYDYTF.

The chain joins TRBV5-1 to TRBJ1-2; TRBD1 aligns across 12 bases. The CDR3 loop spans 17 amino acids. V was pared by 3 bases and J by 6 bases, with 12 bases of the junction left unmatched. Germline V lookup: CDR1 SGHRS, CDR2 YFSETQ. The CDR3: CASSSLGTGGARDGYTF. The CDR3 DNA follows: TGCGCCAGCAGCTCTCTTGGGACAGGGGGCGCCCGGGATGGCTACACCTTC. Complete variable domain (other parts from reference TRBV5-1 and TRBJ1-2): KAGVTQTPRYLIKTRGQQVTLSCSPISGHRSVSWYQQTPGQGLQFLFEYFSETQRNKGNFPGRFSGRQFSNSRSEMNVSTLELGDSALYLCASSSLGTGGARDGYTFGSGTRLTVV.

This clonotype was found many times. The chain has TRBV30 and TRBJ2-3; D is tentatively TRBD1 or TRBD2 (7 bases each). CDR1 GTSNPN and CDR2 SVGIG come from the germline V gene (reference sequence). With 1 base removed from V and 3 bases from J, the gap between germline ends came to 17 bases. The CDR3 totals 16 residues. The CDR3 coding sequence is TGTGCCTGGAGTGGACAGGGAGGGTTGCTGACAGATACGCAGTATTTT. This gives the protein CAWSGQGGLLTDTQYF.

Many counts were recorded for this clonotype. The chain couples TRBV6-2 or TRBV6-3 to TRBJ2-7; 7 bases agree with TRBD1. Per germline, CDR1 MNHEY and CDR2 SVGEGT. The length of the CDR3 is 14 residues. V shed 8 bases, J shed 4 bases, and the junction held 11 bases outside the gene matches. The CDR3 coding sequence is TGTGCCAGCGGTTCGGAACAGGGGACGTACGAGCAGTACTTC. Translated, it gives CASGSEQGTYEQYF.

This clonotype was seen repeatedly, ten times or more. The gene calls are TRBV7-2 and TRBJ1-1, with a weak D call TRBD1 (6 bases). CDR1 is SGHTA and CDR2 is FQGNSA in the germline V gene. Trimming removed 4 bases from V and 5 bases from J, with 11 bases in between. This CDR3 region has 13 residues. CDR3 bases: TGTGCCAGCAGCTCGGGACAACAAACTGAAGCTTTCTTT. Translation: CASSSGQQTEAFF. Together with reference TRBV7-2 and TRBJ1-1, the CDR3 gives the full variable domain: GAGVSQSPSNKVTEKGKDVELRCDPISGHTALYWYRQSLGQGLEFLIYFQGNSAPDKSGLPSDRFSAERTGGSVSTLTIQRTQQEDSAVYLCASSSGQQTEAFFGQGTRLTVV.

This clonotype was seen ten or more times. The chain combines TRBV20-1 with TRBJ1-2; TRBD1 might be the D (6 bases). The CDR3 loop spans 15 amino acids. The V and J ends lost 3 bases and 0 bases respectively, with 14 bases between them. Germline CDR1 is DFQATT and CDR2 is SNEGSKA (reference sequence). The CDR3 DNA reads TGCAGTGCTAGGGGCAGGGGCGACTCTAACTATGGCTACACCTTC. Translation: CSARGRGDSNYGYTF.

This clonotype appeared many times. The gene calls are TRBV27 and TRBJ1-2, with a possible D match to TRBD1 (6 bases). V lost 5 bases and J 8 bases, leaving 12 bases between the germline ends. Germline CDR1 MNHEY, CDR2 SMNVEV (reference sequence). The CDR3 spans 12 residues. As DNA, the CDR3 is TGTGCCAGCAGTCCAGAGGGGGTCGGCTACACCTTC. It is translated as CASSPEGVGYTF.

This clonotype was observed a handful of times. The chain is built from TRBV4-1 and TRBJ1-1, with a tentative D call TRBD1 (5 bases). V lost 3 bases to trimming and J lost 0 bases, with 14 bases between them. The CDR3 sequence is 16 residues long. Germline CDR1 reads MGHRA; CDR2 reads YSYEKL. CDR3 coding DNA: TGCGCCAGCAGCCAGAGTGCCGGGACGGTGAACACTGAAGCTTTCTTT. As protein: CASSQSAGTVNTEAFF.

This clonotype was detected only a few times. This chain joins TRBV3-1 and TRBJ2-3; tentatively, D is TRBD2 (7 bases). CDR1 LGHDT and CDR2 YNNKEL come from the germline V gene (reference sequence). V lost 6 bases and J lost 7, with 29 bases in between. CDR3 length: 18 residues. The CDR3 sequence: CASRPSSGGAKGPHTQYF. The CDR3 DNA sequence: TGTGCCAGCAGACCCTCTAGTGGGGGGGCAAAAGGGCCCCATACGCAGTATTTT.

This clonotype was recorded many times. The chain joins TRBV4-1 to TRBJ1-4; D is unresolved. The CDR3 has 16 residues. From germline, CDR1 is MGHRA and CDR2 YSYEKL. Trimming removed 1 base at V and 5 bases at J, with 14 bases between. DNA for the CDR3: TGCGCCAGCAGCCAAGCTGTCCTCACAGCAAATGAAAAACTGTTTTTT. It yields the protein CASSQAVLTANEKLFF.

This clonotype appeared many times. CDR3 loop: CASSAGYNEQFF. The CDR3 region has the DNA TGTGCCAGCAGTGCAGGCTACAATGAGCAGTTCTTC. This rearrangement joins TRBV7-9 to TRBJ2-1, with D uncertain. V lost 6 bases and J 3 bases, leaving 6 bases between the germline ends. CDR1 and CDR2 (germline): SEHNR, FQNEAQ (reference sequence). CDR3 length: 12 amino acids.

This clonotype occurred many times. This chain connects TRBV2 to TRBJ1-5; 7 bases are shared with TRBD1. The V gene end was trimmed by 2 bases and the J gene end by 2 bases; junction bases not matched to a gene: 6. Germline V gene sequence: CDR1 SNHLY, CDR2 FYNNEI. There are 16 residues in the CDR3. CDR3 sequence (DNA): TGTGCCAGCAGTGAATATCGAGGGGGCGGCAATCAGCCCCAGCATTTT. Encoded protein: CASSEYRGGGNQPQHF. The entire variable domain, with the rest obtained from reference TRBV2 and TRBJ1-5, is as follows: EPEVTQTPSHQVTQMGQEVILRCVPISNHLYFYWYRQILGQKVEFLVSFYNNEISEKSEIFDDQFSVERPDGSNFTLKIRSTKLEDSAMYFCASSEYRGGGNQPQHFGDGTRLSIL.

The sample holds many counts of this clonotype. V is TRBV15 and J is TRBJ1-5, with 7 bases that match TRBD1. Germline V CDR1 and CDR2: LNHNV, YYDKDF (reference sequence). The CDR3 runs 14 residues. The trim removed 3 bases at V and 2 bases at J, leaving 1 base unmatched. The CDR3 spells CATSSDRGNQPQHF. The CDR3 nucleotides read TGTGCCACCAGCAGCGACAGGGGCAATCAGCCCCAGCATTTT.

J is TRBJ1-2 and V is TRBV9; 7 positions agree with TRBD1. J lost 1 base, V lost 3 bases, and 3 bases had no gene match. The CDR3 sequence is 14 residues long. Germline-derived CDR1 and CDR2 are SGDLS and YYNGEE. CDR3 protein: CASSADRDNYGYTF. CDR3 DNA sequence: TGTGCCAGCAGCGCAGACAGGGATAACTATGGCTACACCTTC. Full variable domain (rest looked up from reference TRBV9 and TRBJ1-2): DSGVTQTPKHLITATGQRVTLRCSPRSGDLSVYWYQQSLDQGLQFLIQYYNGEERAKGNILERFSAQQFPDLHSELNLSSLELGDSALYFCASSADRDNYGYTFGSGTRLTVV.

The sample holds many counts of this clonotype. The rearrangement links TRBV11-2 to TRBJ2-2; 12 bases are a match to TRBD2. Trimming cost V 4 bases and J 1 base; bases outside gene matches: 1. Germline V gene data show CDR1 as SGHAT and CDR2 as FQNNGV. The CDR3 runs to 16 residues. CDR3 coding DNA: TGTGCCAGCAGCTCACTAGCGGGAGGGAACACCGGGGAGCTGTTTTTT. This gives the protein CASSSLAGGNTGELFF.

This clonotype has more than one count but fewer than ten. The chain is built from TRBV19 and TRBJ2-2; D is unresolved. The CDR3 loop spans 13 amino acids. Germline CDR1 LNHDA, CDR2 SQIVND (reference sequence). V gave up 6 bases and J gave up 6 bases, with 11 bases separating them. For the CDR3, the DNA is TGTGCCAGTAGCCCCTCTAACCCCGGGGAGCTGTTTTTT. Its translation: CASSPSNPGELFF. The full variable domain, completed using reference TRBV19 and TRBJ2-2, is DGGITQSPKYLFRKEGQNVTLSCEQNLNHDAMYWYRQDPGQGLRLIYYSQIVNDFQKGDIAEGYSVSREKKESFPLTVTSAQKNPTAFYLCASSPSNPGELFFGEGSRLTVL.

The sample holds many counts of this clonotype. The chain recombines TRBV13 with TRBJ1-1; 7 nucleotides align to TRBD1. Germline V gene sequence: CDR1 PRHDT, CDR2 FYEKMQ (reference sequence). V was clipped by 6 bases and J by 7 bases; unmatched bases: 11. The CDR3 has 14 residues. The CDR3 reads CASSSRTGKYEAFF. CDR3 DNA: TGTGCCAGCAGTTCGCGGACAGGTAAATATGAAGCTTTCTTT.

The chain has TRBV4-2 and TRBJ2-2; the D gene is possibly TRBD2 (6 bases). The CDR3 contains 17 residues. Looked up from germline, CDR1 is LGHNA and CDR2 is YNFKEQ. V was pared by 6 bases and J by 1 base, with 18 bases between. DNA of the CDR3: TGTGCCAGCAGGGCTCGAAATCTGCGGGAGAACACCGGGGAGCTGTTTTTT. Translated, it gives CASRARNLRENTGELFF.